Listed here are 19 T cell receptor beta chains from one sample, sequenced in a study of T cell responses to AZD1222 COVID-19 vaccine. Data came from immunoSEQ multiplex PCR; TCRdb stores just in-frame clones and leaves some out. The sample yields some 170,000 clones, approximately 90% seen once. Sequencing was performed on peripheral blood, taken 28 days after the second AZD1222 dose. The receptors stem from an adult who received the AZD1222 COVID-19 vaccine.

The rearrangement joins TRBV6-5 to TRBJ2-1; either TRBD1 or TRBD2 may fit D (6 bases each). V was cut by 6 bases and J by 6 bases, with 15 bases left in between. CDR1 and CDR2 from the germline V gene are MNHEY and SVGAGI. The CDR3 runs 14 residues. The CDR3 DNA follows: TGTGCCAGCAGGGGGGAAGGGGGAGGCAATGAGCAGTTCTTC. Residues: CASRGEGGGNEQFF.

The CDR3 here is CASSLFTTGELFF. CDR3 nucleotide sequence: TGTGCCAGCAGTTTATTCACCACCGGGGAGCTGTTTTTT. This chain joins TRBV12-3 or TRBV12-4 and TRBJ2-2; D call uncertain. Trimming shortened V by 2 bases and J by 4 bases, and 5 bases separated the two germline ends. The CDR3 loop spans 13 amino acids.

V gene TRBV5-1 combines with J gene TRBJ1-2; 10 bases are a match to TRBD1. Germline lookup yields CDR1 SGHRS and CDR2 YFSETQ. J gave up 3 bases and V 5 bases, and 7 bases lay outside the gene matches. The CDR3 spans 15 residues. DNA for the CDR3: TGCGCCAGCAGACTGGGGACAGGGGAACACTATGGCTACACCTTC. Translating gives CASRLGTGEHYGYTF.

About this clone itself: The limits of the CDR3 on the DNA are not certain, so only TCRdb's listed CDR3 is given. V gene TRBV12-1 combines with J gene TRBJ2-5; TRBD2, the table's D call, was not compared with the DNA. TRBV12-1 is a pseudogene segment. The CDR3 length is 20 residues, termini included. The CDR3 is CASSFEFGLGAIVIWETQYF.

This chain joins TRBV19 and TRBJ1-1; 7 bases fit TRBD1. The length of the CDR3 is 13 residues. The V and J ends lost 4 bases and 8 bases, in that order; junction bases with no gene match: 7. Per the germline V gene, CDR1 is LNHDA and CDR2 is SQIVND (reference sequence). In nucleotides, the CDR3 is TGTGCCAGTAGTACTTTGACAGGGATAGAAGCTTTCTTT. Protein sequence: CASSTLTGIEAFF.

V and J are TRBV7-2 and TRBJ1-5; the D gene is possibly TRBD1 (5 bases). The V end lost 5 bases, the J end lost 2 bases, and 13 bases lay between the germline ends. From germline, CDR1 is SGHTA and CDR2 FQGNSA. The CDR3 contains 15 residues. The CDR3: CASSEGSGRNQPQHF. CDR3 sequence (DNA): TGTGCCAGCAGCGAGGGCTCAGGGCGCAATCAGCCCCAGCATTTT.

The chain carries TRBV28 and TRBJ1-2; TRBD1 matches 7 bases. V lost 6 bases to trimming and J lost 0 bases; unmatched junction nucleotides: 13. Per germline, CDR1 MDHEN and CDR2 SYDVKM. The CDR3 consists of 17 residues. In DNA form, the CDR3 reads TGTGCCAGCAGGGGAAGACCGGGACAGAGATCTAACTATGGCTACACCTTC. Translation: CASRGRPGQRSNYGYTF.

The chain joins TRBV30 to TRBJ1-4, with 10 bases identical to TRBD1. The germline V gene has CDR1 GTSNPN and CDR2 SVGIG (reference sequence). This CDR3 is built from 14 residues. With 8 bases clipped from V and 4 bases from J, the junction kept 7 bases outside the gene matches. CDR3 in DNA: TGTGCCCGGGGACAGGGGATAGGTAATGAAAAACTGTTTTTT. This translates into CARGQGIGNEKLFF. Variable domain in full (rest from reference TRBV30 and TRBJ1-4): SQTIHQWPATLVQPVGSPLSLECTVEGTSNPNLYWYRQAAGRGLQLLFYSVGIGQISSEVPQNLSASRPQDRQFILSSKKLLLSDSGFYLCARGQGIGNEKLFFGSGTQLSVL.

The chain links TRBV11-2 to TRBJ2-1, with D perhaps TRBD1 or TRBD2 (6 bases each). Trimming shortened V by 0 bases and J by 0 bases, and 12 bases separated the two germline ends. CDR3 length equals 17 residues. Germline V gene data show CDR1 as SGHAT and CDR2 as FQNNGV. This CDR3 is CASSLEAGGTSYNEQFF. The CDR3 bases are TGTGCCAGCAGCTTAGAAGCCGGGGGCACCTCCTACAATGAGCAGTTCTTC. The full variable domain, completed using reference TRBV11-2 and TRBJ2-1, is EAGVAQSPRYKIIEKRQSVAFWCNPISGHATLYWYQQILGQGPKLLIQFQNNGVVDDSQLPKDRFSAERLKGVDSTLKIQPAKLEDSAVYLCASSLEAGGTSYNEQFFGPGTRLTVL.

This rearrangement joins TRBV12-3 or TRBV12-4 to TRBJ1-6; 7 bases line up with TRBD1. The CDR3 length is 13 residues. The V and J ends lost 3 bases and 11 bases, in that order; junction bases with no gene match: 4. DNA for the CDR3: TGTGCCAGCAGTTTCCAGGGGGAAACACCCCTCCACTTT. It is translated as CASSFQGETPLHF.

The CDR3 loop reads CASSYGDYTYNEQFF. DNA of the CDR3: TGTGCCAGCAGTTACGGGGACTATACCTACAATGAGCAGTTCTTC. The J gene is TRBJ2-1, the V gene TRBV6-5; 7 bases line up with TRBD2. The trim removed 2 bases at V and 2 bases at J, leaving 3 bases unmatched. Per germline, CDR1 MNHEY and CDR2 SVGAGI. The CDR3 covers 15 residues.

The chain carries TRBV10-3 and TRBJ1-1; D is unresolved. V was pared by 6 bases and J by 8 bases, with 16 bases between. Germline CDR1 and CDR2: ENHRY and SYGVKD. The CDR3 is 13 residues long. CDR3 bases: TGTGCCATCAGACGCCAGTCCTTAGCAGAAGCTTTCTTT. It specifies CAIRRQSLAEAFF.

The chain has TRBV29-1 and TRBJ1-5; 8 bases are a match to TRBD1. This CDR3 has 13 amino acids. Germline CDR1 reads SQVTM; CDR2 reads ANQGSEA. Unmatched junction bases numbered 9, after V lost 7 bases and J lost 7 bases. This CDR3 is CSAGTGQEQPQHF. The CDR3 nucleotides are TGCAGCGCTGGGACAGGACAAGAGCAGCCCCAGCATTTT.

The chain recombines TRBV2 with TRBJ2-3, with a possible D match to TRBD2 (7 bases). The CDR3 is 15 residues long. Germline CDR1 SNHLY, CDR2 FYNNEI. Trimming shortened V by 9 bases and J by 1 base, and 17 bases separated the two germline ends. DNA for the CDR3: TGTGCCAGGGGAGGGGGTTCCCCTGGCACAGATACGCAGTATTTT. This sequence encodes CARGGGSPGTDTQYF.

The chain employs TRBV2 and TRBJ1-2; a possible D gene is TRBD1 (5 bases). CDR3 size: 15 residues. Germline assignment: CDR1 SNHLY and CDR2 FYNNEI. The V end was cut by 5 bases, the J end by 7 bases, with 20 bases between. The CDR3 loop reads CASSPIGGMPRGYTF. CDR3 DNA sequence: TGTGCCAGCAGTCCTATTGGGGGGATGCCACGTGGCTACACCTTC.

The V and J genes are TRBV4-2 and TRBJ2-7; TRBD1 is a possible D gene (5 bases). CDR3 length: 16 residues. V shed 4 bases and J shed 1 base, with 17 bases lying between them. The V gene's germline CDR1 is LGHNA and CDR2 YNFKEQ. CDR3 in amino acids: CASSPNFADTSYEQYF. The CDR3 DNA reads TGTGCCAGCAGCCCTAATTTCGCGGACACGTCCTACGAGCAGTACTTC.

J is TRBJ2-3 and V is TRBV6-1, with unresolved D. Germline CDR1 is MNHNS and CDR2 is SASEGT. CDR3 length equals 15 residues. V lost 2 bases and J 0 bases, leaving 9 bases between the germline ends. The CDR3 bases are TGTGCCAGCAGTGAAAACGGCGGCAGCACAGATACGCAGTATTTT. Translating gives CASSENGGSTDTQYF.

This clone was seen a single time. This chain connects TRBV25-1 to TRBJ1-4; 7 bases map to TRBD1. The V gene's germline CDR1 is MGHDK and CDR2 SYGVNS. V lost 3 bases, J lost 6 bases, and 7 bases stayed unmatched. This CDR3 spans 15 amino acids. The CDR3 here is CASSEPTGWDEKLFF. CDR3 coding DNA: TGTGCCAGCAGTGAGCCGACAGGGTGGGATGAAAAACTGTTTTTT.

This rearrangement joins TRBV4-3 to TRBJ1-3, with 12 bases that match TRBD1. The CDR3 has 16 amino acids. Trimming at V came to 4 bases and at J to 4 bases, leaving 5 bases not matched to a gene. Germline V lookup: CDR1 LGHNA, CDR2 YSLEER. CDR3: CASSLGQGAAGNTIYF. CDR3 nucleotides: TGCGCCAGCAGCCTGGGACAGGGGGCGGCGGGAAACACCATATATTTT.